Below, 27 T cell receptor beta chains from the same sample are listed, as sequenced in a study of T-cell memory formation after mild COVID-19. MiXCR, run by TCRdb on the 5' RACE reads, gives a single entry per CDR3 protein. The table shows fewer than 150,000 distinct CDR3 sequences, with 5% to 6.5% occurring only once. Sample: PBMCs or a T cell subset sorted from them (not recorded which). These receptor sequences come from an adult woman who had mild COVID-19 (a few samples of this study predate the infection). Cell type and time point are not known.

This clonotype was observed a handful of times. For the CDR3, the DNA is TGTGCCAGCAGCTCCGGAGGGGGCGTGGGTAATGAAAAACTGTTTTTT. Translating gives CASSSGGGVGNEKLFF. The genes are TRBV7-9 and TRBJ1-4; 7 bases match TRBD1. The CDR3 has 16 amino acids. V was pared by 4 bases and J by 4 bases, with 9 bases of the junction left unmatched. CDR1 and CDR2 from the germline V gene are SEHNR and FQNEAQ (reference sequence).

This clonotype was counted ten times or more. The CDR3 here is CASSWGQNYGYTF. The CDR3 DNA sequence: TGCGCCAGCAGCTGGGGACAGAACTATGGCTACACCTTC. The chain employs TRBV5-1 and TRBJ1-2; 7 positions agree with TRBD1. There are 13 residues in the CDR3. Germline-derived CDR1 and CDR2 are SGHRS and YFSETQ. V gave up 3 bases and J gave up 2 bases; unmatched junction bases: 1.

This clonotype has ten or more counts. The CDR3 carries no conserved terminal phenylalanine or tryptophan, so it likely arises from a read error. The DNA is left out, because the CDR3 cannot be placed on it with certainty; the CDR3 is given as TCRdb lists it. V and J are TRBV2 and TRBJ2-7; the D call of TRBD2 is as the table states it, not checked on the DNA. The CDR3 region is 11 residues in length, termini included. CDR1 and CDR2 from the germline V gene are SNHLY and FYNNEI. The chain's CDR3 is CASSGGTGTGL.

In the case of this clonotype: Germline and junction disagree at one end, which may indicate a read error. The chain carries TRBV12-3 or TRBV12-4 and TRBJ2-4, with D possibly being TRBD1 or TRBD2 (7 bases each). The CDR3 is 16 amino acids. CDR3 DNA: TGTGCCAGTGCAGGGGGGGCCTGGTACGCCAAAAACATTAAGTACTTC. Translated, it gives CASAGGAWYAKNIKYF.

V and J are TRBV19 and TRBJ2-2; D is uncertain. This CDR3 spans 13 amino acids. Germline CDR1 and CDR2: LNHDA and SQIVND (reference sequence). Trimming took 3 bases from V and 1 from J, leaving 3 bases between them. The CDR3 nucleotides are TGTGCCAGTAGTATCCTGAACACCGGGGAGCTGTTTTTT. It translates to CASSILNTGELFF.

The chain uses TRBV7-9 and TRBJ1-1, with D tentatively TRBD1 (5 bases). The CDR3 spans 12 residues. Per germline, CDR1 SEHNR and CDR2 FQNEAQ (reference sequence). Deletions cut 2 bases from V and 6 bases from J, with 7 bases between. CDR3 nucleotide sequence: TGTGCCAGCAGCTTACAGGGCTCTGAAGCTTTCTTT. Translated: CASSLQGSEAFF.

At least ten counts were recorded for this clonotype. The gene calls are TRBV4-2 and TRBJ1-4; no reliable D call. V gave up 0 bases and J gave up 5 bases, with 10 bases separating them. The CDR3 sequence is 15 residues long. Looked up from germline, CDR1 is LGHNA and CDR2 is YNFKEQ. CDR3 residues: CASSQDGRRNEKLFF. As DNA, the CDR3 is TGTGCCAGCAGCCAAGATGGCAGGAGGAATGAAAAACTGTTTTTT.

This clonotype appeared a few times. The CDR3 sequence: CASSWGQGGNTEAFF. The CDR3 DNA reads TGCGCCAGCAGCTGGGGACAGGGTGGGAACACTGAAGCTTTCTTT. The chain couples TRBV5-1 to TRBJ1-1, with 9 positions matching TRBD1. The V gene end was trimmed by 3 bases and the J gene end by 1 base; junction bases not matched to a gene: 4. Germline V gene lookup returns CDR1 SGHRS and CDR2 YFSETQ. The CDR3 has 15 residues.

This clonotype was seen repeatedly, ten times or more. DNA of the CDR3: TGCAGCGTTAAAAGCGGGCAGGGGGCTTCACCCCTCCACTTT. Encoded protein: CSVKSGQGASPLHF. The chain employs TRBV29-1 and TRBJ1-6, with 8 bases identical to TRBD1. Germline-derived CDR1 and CDR2 are SQVTM and ANQGSEA. The CDR3 runs 14 residues. V shed 5 bases, J shed 9 bases, and the junction held 9 bases outside the gene matches.

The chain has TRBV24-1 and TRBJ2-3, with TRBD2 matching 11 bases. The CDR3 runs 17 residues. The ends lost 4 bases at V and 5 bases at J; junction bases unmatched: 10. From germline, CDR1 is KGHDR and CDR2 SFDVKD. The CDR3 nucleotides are TGTGCCACCAGTGACGGCACTAGCGGGAGAATAGGAGATACGCAGTATTTT. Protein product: CATSDGTSGRIGDTQYF.

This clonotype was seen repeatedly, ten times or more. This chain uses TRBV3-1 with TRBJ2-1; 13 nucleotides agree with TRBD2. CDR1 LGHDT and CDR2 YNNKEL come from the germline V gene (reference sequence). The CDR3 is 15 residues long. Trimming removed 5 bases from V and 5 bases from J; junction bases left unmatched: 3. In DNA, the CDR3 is TGTGCCAGCAGCACTAGCGGGAGGGCCCACAATGAGCAGTTCTTC. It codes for CASSTSGRAHNEQFF.

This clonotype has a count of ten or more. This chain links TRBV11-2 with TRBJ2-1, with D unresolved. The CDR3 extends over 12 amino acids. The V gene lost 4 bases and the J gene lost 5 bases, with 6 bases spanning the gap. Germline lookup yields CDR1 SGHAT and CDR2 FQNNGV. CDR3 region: CASSYSNNEQFF. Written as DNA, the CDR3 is TGTGCCAGCAGCTACAGTAACAATGAGCAGTTCTTC.

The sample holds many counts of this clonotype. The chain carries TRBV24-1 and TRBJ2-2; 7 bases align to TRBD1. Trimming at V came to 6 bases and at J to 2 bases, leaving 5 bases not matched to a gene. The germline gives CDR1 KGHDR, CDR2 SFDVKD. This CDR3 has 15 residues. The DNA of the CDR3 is TGTGCCACCAGTCCTGGGACAGCTAACACCGGGGAGCTGTTTTTT. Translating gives CATSPGTANTGELFF.

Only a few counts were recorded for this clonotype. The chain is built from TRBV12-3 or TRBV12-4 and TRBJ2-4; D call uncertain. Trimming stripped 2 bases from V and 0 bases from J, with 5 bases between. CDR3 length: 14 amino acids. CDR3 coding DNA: TGTGCCAGCAGTTTAAGACTAGCCAAAAACATTCAGTACTTC. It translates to CASSLRLAKNIQYF.

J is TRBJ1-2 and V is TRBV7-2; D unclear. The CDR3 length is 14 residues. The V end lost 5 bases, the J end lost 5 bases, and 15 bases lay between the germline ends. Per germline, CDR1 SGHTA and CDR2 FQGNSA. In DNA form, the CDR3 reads TGTGCCAGCAGCGCCTACACGCGTAGATATGGCTACACCTTC. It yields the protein CASSAYTRRYGYTF.

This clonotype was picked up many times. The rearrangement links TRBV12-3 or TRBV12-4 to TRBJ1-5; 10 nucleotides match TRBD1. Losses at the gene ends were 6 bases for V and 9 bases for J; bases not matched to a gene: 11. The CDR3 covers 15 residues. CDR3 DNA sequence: TGTGCCAGCAGGATGGACAGGGGGTCTATCGCGCCCCAGCATTTT. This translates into CASRMDRGSIAPQHF.

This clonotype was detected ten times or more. The CDR3 spells CASSGPGLAGGLRGNEQFF. CDR3 DNA: TGTGCCAGCAGCGGCCCGGGACTAGCGGGGGGGTTACGGGGCAATGAGCAGTTCTTC. This chain joins TRBV7-3 and TRBJ2-1, with 16 nucleotides matching TRBD2. Trimming cost V 5 bases and J 6 bases; bases outside gene matches: 13. CDR3 length equals 19 residues. Germline loops: CDR1 SGHTA, CDR2 FQGTGA.

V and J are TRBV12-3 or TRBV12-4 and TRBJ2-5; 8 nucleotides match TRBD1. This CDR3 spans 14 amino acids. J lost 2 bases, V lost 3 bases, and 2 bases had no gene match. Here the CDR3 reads CASSFGQGQETQYF. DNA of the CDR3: TGTGCCAGCAGTTTTGGACAGGGACAAGAGACCCAGTACTTC.

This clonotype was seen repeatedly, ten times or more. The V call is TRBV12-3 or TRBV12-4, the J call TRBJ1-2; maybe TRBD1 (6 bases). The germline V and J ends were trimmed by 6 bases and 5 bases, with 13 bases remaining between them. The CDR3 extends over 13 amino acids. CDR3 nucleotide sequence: TGTGCCAGCAGCCTCCGAAGGGGGTATGGCTACACCTTC. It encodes CASSLRRGYGYTF.

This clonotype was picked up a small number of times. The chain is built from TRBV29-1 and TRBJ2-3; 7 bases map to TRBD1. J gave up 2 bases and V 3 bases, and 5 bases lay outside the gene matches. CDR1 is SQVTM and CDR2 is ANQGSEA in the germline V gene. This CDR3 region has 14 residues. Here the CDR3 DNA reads TGCAGCGTTGACCCGGGACAGCACACAGATACGCAGTATTTT. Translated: CSVDPGQHTDTQYF.

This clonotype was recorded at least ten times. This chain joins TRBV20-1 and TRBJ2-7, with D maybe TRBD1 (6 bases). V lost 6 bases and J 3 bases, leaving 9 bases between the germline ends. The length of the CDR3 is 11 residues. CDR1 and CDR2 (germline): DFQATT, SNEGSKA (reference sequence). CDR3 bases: TGCAGTGCCGGACAGTTCTACGAGCAGTACTTC. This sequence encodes CSAGQFYEQYF.

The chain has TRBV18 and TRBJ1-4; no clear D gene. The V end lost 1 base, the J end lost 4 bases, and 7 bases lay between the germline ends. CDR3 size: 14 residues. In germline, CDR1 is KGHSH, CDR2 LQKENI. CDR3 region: CASSPQGLNEKLFF. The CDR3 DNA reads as TGTGCCAGCTCACCACAGGGTCTTAATGAAAAACTGTTTTTT.

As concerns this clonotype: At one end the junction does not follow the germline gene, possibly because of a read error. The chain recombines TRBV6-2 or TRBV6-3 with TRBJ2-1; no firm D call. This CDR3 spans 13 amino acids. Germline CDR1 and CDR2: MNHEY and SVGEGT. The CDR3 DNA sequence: TGTGCCAGCAGTTACGGGTTCCGCCTCCAATTAACCTTC. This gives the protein CASSYGFRLQLTF.

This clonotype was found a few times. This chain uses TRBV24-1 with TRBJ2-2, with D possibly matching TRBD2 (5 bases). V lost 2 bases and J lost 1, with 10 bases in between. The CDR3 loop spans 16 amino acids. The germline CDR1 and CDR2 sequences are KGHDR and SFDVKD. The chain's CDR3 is CATSDSWGVNTGELFF. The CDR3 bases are TGTGCCACCAGTGATTCTTGGGGAGTGAACACCGGGGAGCTGTTTTTT.

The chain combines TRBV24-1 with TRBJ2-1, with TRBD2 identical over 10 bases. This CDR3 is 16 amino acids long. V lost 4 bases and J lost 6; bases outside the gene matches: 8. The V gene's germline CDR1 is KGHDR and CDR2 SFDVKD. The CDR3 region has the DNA TGTGCCACCAGTGAAAGCGGGGGGGCCGTTATCAATGAGCAGTTCTTC. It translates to CATSESGGAVINEQFF.

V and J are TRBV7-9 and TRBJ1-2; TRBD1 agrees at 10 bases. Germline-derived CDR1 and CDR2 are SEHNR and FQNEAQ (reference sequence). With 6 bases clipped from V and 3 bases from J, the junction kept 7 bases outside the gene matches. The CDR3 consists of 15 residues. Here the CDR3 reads CASRPDRGQDYGYTF. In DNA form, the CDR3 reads TGTGCCAGCAGGCCAGACAGGGGGCAGGACTATGGCTACACCTTC.

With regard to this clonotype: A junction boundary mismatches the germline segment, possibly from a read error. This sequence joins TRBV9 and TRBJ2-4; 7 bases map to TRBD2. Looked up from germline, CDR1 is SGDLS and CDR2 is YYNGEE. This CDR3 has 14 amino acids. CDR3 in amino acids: CASGVSGGGNIQYF. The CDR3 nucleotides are TGTGCCAGCGGCGTTTCGGGAGGAGGAAACATTCAGTACTTC.